Reported below is one T cell receptor beta chain. Authors' data handling: Reference gene primer amplification in the assay estimated nucleated cell counts. Measured with immunoSEQ multiplex PCR; TCRdb has only the in-frame clones, and not every one. The DNA was the basis for D and trimming; V, J and clone size are from that table. This sample has tens of thousands of clones, with 90% found just once. Patients in Seattle were enrolled during active infection, then followed longitudinally. The data were taken from a study of blood T cell repertoires in COVID-19. As for the study in general: The study drew acute and convalescent COVID-19 samples from the United States, Italy and Spain. Sources were T cells, B-cell-depleted T cells, or PBMCs; the material itself was cDNA or gDNA.

Germline V gene sequence: CDR1 SGHNT, CDR2 YYREEE (reference sequence). The CDR3 sequence is 14 residues long. Trimming cost V 2 bases and J 4 bases; bases outside gene matches: 5. The TCR was taken from a man between 18 and 29 years old with COVID-19, enrolled during active disease. The gene calls are TRBV5-4 and TRBJ1-2; 7 bases are a match to TRBD1. The sequenced sample was peripheral blood. CDR3 region: CASSFDRVSYGYTF. CDR3 nucleotide sequence: TGTGCCAGCAGCTTTGACAGGGTTTCCTATGGCTACACCTTC.